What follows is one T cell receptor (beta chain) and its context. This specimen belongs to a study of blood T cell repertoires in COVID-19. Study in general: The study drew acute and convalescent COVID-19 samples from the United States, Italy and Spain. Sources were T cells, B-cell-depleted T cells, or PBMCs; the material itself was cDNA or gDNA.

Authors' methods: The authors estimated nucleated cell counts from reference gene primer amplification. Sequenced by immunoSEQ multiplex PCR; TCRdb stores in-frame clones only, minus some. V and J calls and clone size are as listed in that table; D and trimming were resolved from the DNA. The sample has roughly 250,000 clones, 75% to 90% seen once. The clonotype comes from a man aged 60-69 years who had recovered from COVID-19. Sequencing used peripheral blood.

DNA of the CDR3: TGTGCCAGCTCACCAACAGGGGACTGCTCAAGATACTTC. It translates to CASSPTGDCSRYF. This chain connects TRBV18 to TRBJ2-5, with D perhaps TRBD1 (7 bases). Germline-derived CDR1 and CDR2 are KGHSH and LQKENI. Trimming took 2 bases from V and 14 from J, leaving 18 bases between them. The length of the CDR3 is 13 residues.